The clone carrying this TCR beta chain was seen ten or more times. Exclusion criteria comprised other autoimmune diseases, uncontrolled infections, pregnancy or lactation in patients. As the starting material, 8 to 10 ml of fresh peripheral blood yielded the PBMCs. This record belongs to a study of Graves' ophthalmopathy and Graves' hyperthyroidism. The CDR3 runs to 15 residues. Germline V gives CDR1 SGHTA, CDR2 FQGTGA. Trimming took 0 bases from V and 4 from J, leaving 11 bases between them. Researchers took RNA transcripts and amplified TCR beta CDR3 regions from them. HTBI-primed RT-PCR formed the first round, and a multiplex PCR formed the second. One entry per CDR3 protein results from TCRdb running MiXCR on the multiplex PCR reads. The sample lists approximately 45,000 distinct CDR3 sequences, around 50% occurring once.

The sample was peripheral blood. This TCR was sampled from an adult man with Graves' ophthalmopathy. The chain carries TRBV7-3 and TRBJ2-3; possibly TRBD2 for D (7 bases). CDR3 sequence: CASSLTRGGADTQYF. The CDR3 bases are TGTGCCAGCAGCTTAACGAGGGGGGGAGCAGATACGCAGTATTTT.